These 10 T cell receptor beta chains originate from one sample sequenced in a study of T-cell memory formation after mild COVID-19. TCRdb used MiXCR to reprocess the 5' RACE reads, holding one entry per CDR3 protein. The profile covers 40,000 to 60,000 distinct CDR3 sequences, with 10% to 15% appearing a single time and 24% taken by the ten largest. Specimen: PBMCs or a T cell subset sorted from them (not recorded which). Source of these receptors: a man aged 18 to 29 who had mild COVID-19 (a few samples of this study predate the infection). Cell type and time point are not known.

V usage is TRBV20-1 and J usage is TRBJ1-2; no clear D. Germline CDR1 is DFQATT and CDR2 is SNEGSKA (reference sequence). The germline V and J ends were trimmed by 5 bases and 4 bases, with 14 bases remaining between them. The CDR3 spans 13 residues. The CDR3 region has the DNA TGCAGTGCTCAGGCAGGCCATTTCTATGGCTACACCTTC. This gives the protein CSAQAGHFYGYTF.

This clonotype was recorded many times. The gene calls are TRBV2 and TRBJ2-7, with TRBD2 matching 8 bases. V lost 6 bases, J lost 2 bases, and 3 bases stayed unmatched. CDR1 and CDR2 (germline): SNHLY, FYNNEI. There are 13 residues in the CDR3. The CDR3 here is CASRAGGPYEQYF. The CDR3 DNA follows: TGTGCCAGCAGGGCGGGGGGACCCTACGAGCAGTACTTC. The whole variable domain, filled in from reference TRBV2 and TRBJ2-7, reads EPEVTQTPSHQVTQMGQEVILRCVPISNHLYFYWYRQILGQKVEFLVSFYNNEISEKSEIFDDQFSVERPDGSNFTLKIRSTKLEDSAMYFCASRAGGPYEQYFGPGTRLTVT.

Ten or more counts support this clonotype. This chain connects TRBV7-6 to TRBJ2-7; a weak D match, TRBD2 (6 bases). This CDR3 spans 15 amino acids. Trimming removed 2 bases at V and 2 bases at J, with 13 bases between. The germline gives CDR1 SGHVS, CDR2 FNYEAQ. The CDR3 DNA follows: TGTGCCAGCAGCTTAAAAAGCGGGCCTCCCTACGAGCAGTACTTC. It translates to CASSLKSGPPYEQYF.

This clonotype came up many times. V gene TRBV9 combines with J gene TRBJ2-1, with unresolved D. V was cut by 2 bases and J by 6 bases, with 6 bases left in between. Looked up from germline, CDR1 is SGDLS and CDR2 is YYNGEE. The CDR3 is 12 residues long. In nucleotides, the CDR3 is TGTGCCAGCAGCGTGGGTCCCAATGAGCAGTTCTTC. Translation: CASSVGPNEQFF.

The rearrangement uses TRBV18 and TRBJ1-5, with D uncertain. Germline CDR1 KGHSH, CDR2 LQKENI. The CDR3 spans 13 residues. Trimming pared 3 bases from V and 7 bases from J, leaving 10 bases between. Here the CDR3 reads CASSPGAQQPQHF. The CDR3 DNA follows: TGTGCCAGCTCACCGGGAGCTCAGCAGCCCCAGCATTTT.

CDR3 DNA sequence: TGTGCCAGCAGCTCCTCCTGGGGTGGCTACACCTTC. As protein: CASSSSWGGYTF. V usage is TRBV7-2 and J usage is TRBJ1-2; no definite D call. V was pared by 4 bases and J by 7 bases, with 10 bases between. CDR3 length: 12 residues. The germline V gene encodes CDR1 SGHTA and CDR2 FQGNSA.

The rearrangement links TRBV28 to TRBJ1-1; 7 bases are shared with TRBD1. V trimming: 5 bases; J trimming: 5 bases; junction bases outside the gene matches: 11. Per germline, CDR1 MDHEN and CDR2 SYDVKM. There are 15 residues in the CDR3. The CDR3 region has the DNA TGTGCCAGCAGTCCACCCAGGGGGTTAAAGACTGAAGCTTTCTTT. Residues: CASSPPRGLKTEAFF. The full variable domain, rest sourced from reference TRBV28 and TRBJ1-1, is DVKVTQSSRYLVKRTGEKVFLECVQDMDHENMFWYRQDPGLGLRLIYFSYDVKMKEKGDIPEGYSVSREKKERFSLILESASTNQTSMYLCASSPPRGLKTEAFFGQGTRLTVV.

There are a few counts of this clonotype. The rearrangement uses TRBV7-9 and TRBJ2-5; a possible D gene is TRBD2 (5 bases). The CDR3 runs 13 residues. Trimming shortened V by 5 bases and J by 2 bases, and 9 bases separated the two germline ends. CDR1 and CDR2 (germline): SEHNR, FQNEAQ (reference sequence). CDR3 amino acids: CASSPAGQETQYF. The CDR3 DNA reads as TGTGCCAGCAGCCCCGCGGGTCAAGAGACCCAGTACTTC.

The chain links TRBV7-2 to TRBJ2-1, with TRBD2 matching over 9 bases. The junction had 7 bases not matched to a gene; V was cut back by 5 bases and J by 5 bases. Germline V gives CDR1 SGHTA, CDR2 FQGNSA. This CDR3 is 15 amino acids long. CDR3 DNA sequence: TGTGCCAGCAGCCCGACGCGACTAGCGGACAATGAGCAGTTCTTC. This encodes CASSPTRLADNEQFF.

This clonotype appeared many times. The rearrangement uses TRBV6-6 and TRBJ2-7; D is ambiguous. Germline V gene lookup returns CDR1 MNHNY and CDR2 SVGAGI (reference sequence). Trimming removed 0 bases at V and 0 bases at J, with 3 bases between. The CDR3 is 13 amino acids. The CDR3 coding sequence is TGTGCCAGCAGTTACTCCCCCTCCTACGAGCAGTACGTC. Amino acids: CASSYSPSYEQYV.